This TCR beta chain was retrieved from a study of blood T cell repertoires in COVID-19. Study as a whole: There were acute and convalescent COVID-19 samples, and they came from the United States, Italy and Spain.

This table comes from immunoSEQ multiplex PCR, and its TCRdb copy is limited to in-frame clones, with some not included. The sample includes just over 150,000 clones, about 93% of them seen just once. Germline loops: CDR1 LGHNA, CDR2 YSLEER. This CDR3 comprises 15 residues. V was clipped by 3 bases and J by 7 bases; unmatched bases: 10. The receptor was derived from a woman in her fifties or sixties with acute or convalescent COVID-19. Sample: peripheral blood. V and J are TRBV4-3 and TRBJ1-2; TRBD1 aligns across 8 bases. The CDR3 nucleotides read TGCGCCAGCAGCCACGATACAGGGGGTAAAAGTGGCTACACCTTC. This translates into CASSHDTGGKSGYTF.